This paragraph covers one T cell receptor beta chain sequence. What it binds is unknown. The data derive from a study of CXCR3-negative and CXCR3-positive naive CD8 T cells. Study-wide findings and caveats: Whereas memory cells differed, naive CXCR3-negative and CXCR3-positive cells shared similar TRBV-TRBJ usage.

UMI-labeled TRB cDNA libraries were prepared by 5' RACE. TCRdb reprocessed the 5' RACE reads and stores each CDR3 protein as one record, lacking DNA. The specimen's table records around 140,000 distinct CDR3 sequences. The CDR3 covers 13 residues. Germline CDR1 is DFQATT and CDR2 is SNEGSKA (reference sequence). V usage is TRBV20-1 and J usage is TRBJ2-7; no DNA is available, so the TRBD1 call from TCRdb remains unchecked. The receptor was derived from a human donor in good health. Some clones in this sample may be carry-over from other donors' samples. The sequenced material came from naive CXCR3- CD8+ T cells from blood. The subset was: CD45RO-CCR7+CD27+CD95- naive CD8+ T cells lacking CXCR3 (TNR3-). CDR3 loop: CSARDGTVYEQYF.